The 5 T cell receptor beta chains reported below all come from one sample, sequenced in a study of T cell repertoires in cytomegalovirus infection. Their target antigens are unknown. TCRdb passed the reads through MiXCR, listing each CDR3 protein once. The profile shows some 500,000 distinct CDR3 sequences, around 30% of them singletons. The material was cultured PBMCs, obtained from culture after CMV antigen stimulation. Receptor source: a human donor in good health (CMV status not recorded). Some clones in this sample may be carry-over from other donors' samples.

The chain employs TRBV7-2 and TRBJ2-1; D perhaps matches TRBD2 (6 bases). This CDR3 region has 12 residues. CDR1 SGHTA and CDR2 FQGNSA come from the germline V gene. CDR3 DNA: TGTGCTTCCGTAGGAGGGTACAATGAGCAGTTCTTC. It codes for CASVGGYNEQFF.

This clonotype was counted between two and nine times. The chain is built from TRBV7-2 and TRBJ1-3; unclear D gene. Germline CDR1 is SGHTA and CDR2 is FQGNSA. The V end lost 3 bases, the J end lost 2 bases, and 8 bases lay between the germline ends. This CDR3 comprises 14 residues. The CDR3 reads CASSFGETGNTIYF. CDR3 nucleotide sequence: TGTGCCAGCAGCTTTGGAGAGACTGGAAACACCATATATTTT.

This sequence joins TRBV28 and TRBJ2-5; D remains ambiguous. This CDR3 is 15 amino acids long. V lost 3 bases and J 1 base, leaving 12 bases between the germline ends. Germline V gene lookup returns CDR1 MDHEN and CDR2 SYDVKM. In DNA form, the CDR3 reads TGTGCCAGCAGTTTCGCCCCGACGAGCCAAGAGACCCAGTACTTC. Translating it yields CASSFAPTSQETQYF.

This clonotype was observed a few times. CDR3 nucleotides: TGTGCCAGCAGTCGCTTTGGGACTGAAGCTTTCTTT. It encodes CASSRFGTEAFF. The chain is built from TRBV6-2 or TRBV6-3 and TRBJ1-1, with D hard to call. CDR1 is MNHEY, CDR2 SVGEGT, per germline. Trimming pared 5 bases from V and 5 bases from J, leaving 9 bases between. The CDR3 runs 12 residues.

This clonotype was counted ten times or more. The chain couples TRBV12-3 or TRBV12-4 to TRBJ2-3, with TRBD2 matching 10 bases. V lost 10 bases to trimming and J lost 0 bases; unmatched junction nucleotides: 4. The CDR3 consists of 14 residues. The CDR3 sequence: CATSSGRSTDTQYF. As DNA, the CDR3 is TGTGCCACCTCTAGCGGGAGAAGCACAGATACGCAGTATTTT.